The clone carrying this TCR beta chain was seen only a few times. The PCR template was genomic DNA. Multiplex PCR with 30 forward and 13 reverse primers amplified the TCR beta CDR3. TCRdb passed the multiplex PCR reads through MiXCR, listing each CDR3 protein once. The table shows about 250,000 distinct CDR3 sequences, with around 50% occurring only once. This record belongs to a study of type 1 and type 2 diabetes patients. Sequenced sample: peripheral blood mononuclear cells (PBMCs). The origin of this receptor is a young man with type 2 diabetes.

CDR3 loop: CATRPTGSLDNEQFF. As DNA, the CDR3 is TGTGCCACCAGACCTACAGGGAGTCTAGACAATGAGCAGTTCTTC. The chain combines TRBV24-1 with TRBJ2-1; weak D call: TRBD1 (6 bases). Germline V gene sequence: CDR1 KGHDR, CDR2 SFDVKD. With 7 bases removed from V and 5 bases from J, the gap between germline ends came to 17 bases. CDR3 length: 15 amino acids.